The clone carrying this T cell receptor beta chain was recorded at least ten times. Its antigen is not identified. Authors' analysis steps: Sampled TCR counts reached a median of approximately 100,000 per sample, with values ranging from roughly 20,000 to 700,000. TCRdb itself ran the RACE reads through MiXCR, one entry per CDR3 protein. The V and J calls and clone size are TCRdb's, not the authors'. Seen here are 80,000 to 100,000 distinct CDR3 sequences, 9% to 9.5% observed once, and the top ten hold around 2%. Time point in this sample: patch test 2, 6 weeks after DPC sensitization. Treatment defined: therapeutic diphenylcyclopropenone sensitization with weekly scalp DPC. Drawing of blood took place ahead of applying each patch test. These data originate in a study of human T cells and chemical hapten exposure. Findings of the study overall: Each of the donors had alopecia, so their immune responses may not resemble those of healthy people. Expanded TCRs created a significantly greater count of big CDR3 similarity clusters than controls did.

The CDR3 is 13 residues long. Germline assignment: CDR1 DFQATT and CDR2 SNEGSKA (reference sequence). The V and J genes are TRBV20-1 and TRBJ2-7; D is undetermined. This sequence was found in a woman in her thirties or forties with alopecia areata. Some clones in this sample may be carry-over from other donors' samples. Sequencing used whole blood, obtained in connection with sensitization to the hapten diphenylcyclopropenone (DPC). In nucleotides, the CDR3 is TGCAGCGGAAAAGGGCCGGTTGACTACGAGCAGTACTTC. It yields the protein CSGKGPVDYEQYF.